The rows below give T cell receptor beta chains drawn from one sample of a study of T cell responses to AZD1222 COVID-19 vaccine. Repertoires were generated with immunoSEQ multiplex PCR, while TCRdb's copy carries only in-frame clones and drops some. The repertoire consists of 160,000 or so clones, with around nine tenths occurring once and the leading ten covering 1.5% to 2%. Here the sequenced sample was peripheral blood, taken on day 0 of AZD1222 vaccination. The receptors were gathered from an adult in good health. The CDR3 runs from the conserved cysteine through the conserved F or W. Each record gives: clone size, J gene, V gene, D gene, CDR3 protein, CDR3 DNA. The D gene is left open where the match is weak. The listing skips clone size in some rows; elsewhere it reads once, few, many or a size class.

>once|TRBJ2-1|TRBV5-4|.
CASSLAGDGGEQFF
TGTGCCAGCAGCTTGGCGGGGGATGGCGGTGAGCAGTTCTTC
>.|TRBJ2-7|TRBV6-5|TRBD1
CASSRRDRGYEQYF
TGTGCCAGCAGTCGCCGGGACAGGGGCTACGAGCAGTACTTC
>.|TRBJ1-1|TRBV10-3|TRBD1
CAISDSTGGTEAFF
TGTGCCATCAGTGATTCGACAGGGGGGACTGAAGCTTTCTTT
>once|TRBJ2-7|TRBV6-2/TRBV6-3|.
CASSAVLPGTYEQYF
TGTGCCAGCAGCGCTGTGTTACCAGGGACCTACGAGCAGTACTTC
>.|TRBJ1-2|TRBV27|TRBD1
CASTFWGEQGAGGYTF
TGTGCCAGCACCTTTTGGGGCGAACAGGGGGCGGGTGGCTACACCTTC
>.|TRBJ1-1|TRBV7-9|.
CASSLDPGSTEAFF
TGTGCCAGCAGCTTAGACCCGGGTAGCACTGAAGCTTTCTTT
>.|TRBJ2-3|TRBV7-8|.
CASSPRDTQYF
TGTGCCAGCAGCCCCCGGGATACGCAGTATTTT
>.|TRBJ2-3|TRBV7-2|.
CASSASSYPVTQYF
TGTGCCAGCAGCGCCAGTTCCTATCCAGTTACGCAGTATTTT
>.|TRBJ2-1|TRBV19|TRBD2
CASSGGGHYNEQFF
TGTGCCAGTTCTGGCGGGGGGCATTACAATGAGCAGTTCTTC
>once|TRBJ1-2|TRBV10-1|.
CARCGAWNCDYGYTF
TGCGCCAGGTGTGGGGCCTGGAACTGTGATTATGGCTACACCTTC
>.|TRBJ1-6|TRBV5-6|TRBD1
CASSPDTGTADSPLHF
TGTGCCAGCAGCCCAGATACCGGGACAGCGGATTCACCCCTCCACTTT
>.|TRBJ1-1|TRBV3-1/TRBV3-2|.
CASSQDRSRANTEAFF
TGTGCCAGCAGCCAAGATCGGTCGAGGGCGAACACTGAAGCTTTCTTT
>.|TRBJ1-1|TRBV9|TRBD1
CASSVVRTGGPNTEAFF
TGTGCCAGCAGCGTAGTGAGGACAGGGGGCCCGAACACTGAAGCTTTCTTT
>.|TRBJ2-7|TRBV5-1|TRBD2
CASSTGTSGMAYEQYF
TGCGCCAGCAGCACAGGGACTAGCGGGATGGCCTACGAGCAGTACTTC
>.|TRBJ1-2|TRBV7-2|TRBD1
CASNRDRGRGGYTF
TGTGCCAGCAACCGGGACAGGGGGCGAGGTGGCTACACCTTC
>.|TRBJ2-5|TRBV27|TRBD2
CASSLLSGGLQETQYF
TGTGCCAGCAGTTTGCTTAGCGGGGGCCTCCAAGAGACCCAGTACTTC
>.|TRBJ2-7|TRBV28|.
CASSTQDGSYEQYF
TGTGCCAGCAGTACTCAGGACGGATCCTACGAGCAGTACTTC
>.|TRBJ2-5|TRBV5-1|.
CASSLGGRQASQETQYF
TGCGCCAGCAGCTTAGGGGGAAGACAGGCCTCCCAAGAGACCCAGTACTTC
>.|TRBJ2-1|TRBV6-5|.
CASSYGKGLGEQFF
TGTGCCAGCAGTTATGGGAAAGGTCTCGGTGAGCAGTTCTTC
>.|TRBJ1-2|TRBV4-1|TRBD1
CASSPAGTADYGYTF
TGCGCCAGCAGCCCAGCCGGGACAGCGGACTATGGCTACACCTTC
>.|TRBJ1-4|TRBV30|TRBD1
CAWSPTGGVNEKLFF
TGTGCCTGGAGTCCGACAGGGGGCGTAAATGAAAAACTGTTTTTT
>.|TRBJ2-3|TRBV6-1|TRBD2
CASSETWRSGASTDTQYF
TGTGCCAGCAGTGAAACATGGCGTAGCGGGGCCTCCACAGATACGCAGTATTTT
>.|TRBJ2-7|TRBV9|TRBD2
CASSAAGGVGEQYF
TGTGCCAGCAGCGCGGCGGGAGGTGTGGGCGAGCAGTACTTC
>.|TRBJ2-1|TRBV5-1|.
CASSSSESSSYNEQFF
TGCGCCAGCAGCAGTAGCGAATCCAGCTCCTACAATGAGCAGTTCTTC